One sample yielded the 28 T cell receptor beta chains listed below, sequenced in a study of metastatic and nonmetastatic thyroid tumors. Among the patients, none had received any treatment before thyroid surgery. TCRdb re-clonotyped the PCR reads via MiXCR. Of approximately 17,000 clones detected, about 30% appear once; the ten largest clones hold around an eighth. Source material: adjacent normal tissue. Receptor source: a female donor with papillary thyroid cancer or a benign thyroid nodule (not recorded which). Some clones in this sample may be carry-over from other donors' samples.

CDR3 DNA: TGTGCCAGCTCACTTCGGACAGGCCCCTCTGAAAAACTGTTTTTT. Protein sequence: CASSLRTGPSEKLFF. The chain employs TRBV18 and TRBJ1-4; TRBD1 matches 7 bases. With 4 bases clipped from V and 7 bases from J, the junction kept 9 bases outside the gene matches. Germline V gene sequence: CDR1 KGHSH, CDR2 LQKENI. The CDR3 has 15 amino acids.

The chain combines TRBV19 with TRBJ1-5; TRBD1 is a possible D gene (6 bases). This CDR3 is built from 15 residues. Germline CDR1 and CDR2: LNHDA and SQIVND (reference sequence). V lost 1 base and J 6 bases, leaving 13 bases between the germline ends. CDR3 sequence reads: CASSIVTTGSQPQHF. CDR3 bases: TGTGCCAGTAGTATAGTCACAACAGGGTCTCAGCCCCAGCATTTT.

This clone was counted at least ten times. The chain carries TRBV6-1 and TRBJ2-1, with D tentatively TRBD1 (6 bases). V lost 5 bases and J lost 4, with 15 bases in between. This CDR3 has 15 residues. The V gene's germline CDR1 is MNHNS and CDR2 SASEGT. The CDR3 reads CASSKEDSRYNEQFF. CDR3 bases: TGTGCCAGCAGTAAAGAGGACAGCAGGTACAATGAGCAGTTCTTC.

This clone was seen only a few times. This sample also contains other DNA sequences that code for the same CDR3. This chain connects TRBV6-1 to TRBJ1-2; D is unclear. V lost 6 bases to trimming and J lost 0 bases, with 8 bases between them. This CDR3 spans 13 amino acids. Per the germline V gene, CDR1 is MNHNS and CDR2 is SASEGT. The CDR3: CASRTGTNYGYTF. In DNA form, the CDR3 reads TGTGCCAGCAGAACCGGTACTAACTATGGCTACACCTTC.

J is TRBJ2-3 and V is TRBV7-9; D is uncertain. The ends were cut back, 4 bases at V and 11 bases at J, with 16 bases in the middle. The CDR3 consists of 13 residues. Germline assignment: CDR1 SEHNR and CDR2 FQNEAQ (reference sequence). The CDR3 nucleotides read TGTGCCAGCAGCTCCCCCGCGTTGGCAGAGCAGTATTTT. Protein product: CASSSPALAEQYF. Looking up the rest from reference TRBV7-9 and TRBJ2-3 gives the full variable domain: DTGVSQNPRHKITKRGQNVTFRCDPISEHNRLYWYRQTLGQGPEFLTYFQNEAQLEKSRLLSDRFSAERPKGSFSTLEIQRTEQGDSAMYLCASSSPALAEQYFGPGTRLTVL.

The V and J genes are TRBV7-2 and TRBJ1-2, with 10 bases aligning to TRBD1. CDR3 size: 13 residues. Germline loops: CDR1 SGHTA, CDR2 FQGNSA. V lost 5 bases to trimming and J lost 8 bases; unmatched junction nucleotides: 5. The CDR3 DNA reads as TGTGCCAGCAGCCCGGACAGGGGGGGGGGCTACACCTTC. The encoded protein is CASSPDRGGGYTF.

This clone was found a few times. This rearrangement joins TRBV30 to TRBJ2-7; maybe TRBD1 (6 bases). The CDR3 covers 14 residues. V was shortened by 6 bases and J by 0 bases, with 15 bases between the two germline ends. Per the germline V gene, CDR1 is GTSNPN and CDR2 is SVGIG (reference sequence). The CDR3 region is CACLDSQVSYEQYF. For the CDR3, the DNA is TGTGCCTGCTTGGACAGCCAAGTCTCCTACGAGCAGTACTTC.

The sample holds many counts of this clone. At one boundary the junction diverges from the germline segment, which might be a read error. The genes are TRBV6-2 or TRBV6-3 and TRBJ2-7; perhaps TRBD1 as D (7 bases). This CDR3 spans 16 amino acids. Per the germline V gene, CDR1 is MNHEY and CDR2 is SVGEGT. CDR3 region: CASTYAGTGTAYEQYF. CDR3 nucleotides: TGTGCCAGCACTTACGCGGGGACCGGGACAGCCTACGAGCAGTACTTC.

This clone rates as large (0.1 to 1%). The rearrangement uses TRBV10-3 and TRBJ2-7; no clear D gene. The CDR3 has 14 residues. With 5 bases removed from V and 2 bases from J, the gap between germline ends came to 13 bases. CDR1 and CDR2 (germline): ENHRY, SYGVKD. As DNA, the CDR3 is TGTGCCATCAGTATCGACTCGACCACCTACGAGCAGTACTTC. Encoded protein: CAISIDSTTYEQYF.

The chain carries TRBV11-2 and TRBJ1-1; unclear D gene. Trimming took off 7 bases at V and 3 bases at J, with 18 bases between the two ends. This CDR3 has 15 residues. The germline gives CDR1 SGHAT, CDR2 FQNNGV. The CDR3 coding sequence is TGTGCCAGCACCCTAGTAAGGACTGCGGACACTGAAGCTTTCTTT. It encodes CASTLVRTADTEAFF.

The V gene is TRBV5-8, the J gene TRBJ2-1, with 11 bases that match TRBD2. With V trimmed by 0 bases and J by 3 bases, 8 bases remained unmatched. The V gene's germline CDR1 is SGHTS and CDR2 YDEGEE. CDR3 size: 18 residues. The CDR3 region has the DNA TGTGCCAGCAGCTTGGCACTAGCGGGAGCCCACTACTACAATGAGCAGTTCTTC. Its translation: CASSLALAGAHYYNEQFF.

The chain recombines TRBV19 with TRBJ1-3; D call uncertain. Germline CDR1 is LNHDA and CDR2 is SQIVND (reference sequence). The V end lost 1 base, the J end lost 0 bases, and 4 bases lay between the germline ends. The CDR3 spans 14 residues. The CDR3 DNA sequence: TGTGCCAGTAGTATAGGAATCTCTGGAAACACCATATATTTT. This translates into CASSIGISGNTIYF.

V is TRBV11-3 and J is TRBJ1-1; D may be TRBD1 (6 bases). The germline V and J ends were trimmed by 4 bases and 5 bases, with 11 bases remaining between them. CDR1 is SGHNT, CDR2 YENEEA, per germline. The CDR3 has 13 residues. CDR3: CASSYEGGTEAFF. The CDR3 DNA reads TGTGCCAGCAGCTACGAAGGGGGTACTGAAGCTTTCTTT.

A few counts support this clone. The rearrangement uses TRBV11-2 and TRBJ2-2; D remains ambiguous. This CDR3 contains 14 residues. The V end was cut by 0 bases, the J end by 6 bases, with 8 bases between. Germline V CDR1 and CDR2: SGHAT, FQNNGV. In nucleotides, the CDR3 is TGTGCCAGCAGCTTAGAAGCATGGCCCGGGGAGCTGTTTTTT. Translation gives CASSLEAWPGELFF.

This clone has a handful of counts. The sample has other DNA sequences that encode this CDR3 too. This chain joins TRBV6-5 and TRBJ2-7, with TRBD2 identical over 9 bases. Germline values: CDR1 MNHEY, CDR2 SVGAGI. V gave up 0 bases and J gave up 7 bases; unmatched junction bases: 10. The CDR3 length is 16 residues. As DNA, the CDR3 is TGTGCCAGCAGTTACTCGAGTCCAGCGGGAGGTTATGAGCAGTACTTC. Its protein is CASSYSSPAGGYEQYF.

This clone was seen only a few times. The chain recombines TRBV11-3 with TRBJ2-5; D tentatively fits TRBD1 or TRBD2 (6 bases each). The ends were cut back, 5 bases at V and 5 bases at J, with 18 bases in the middle. The CDR3 is made up of 15 amino acids. Per the germline V gene, CDR1 is SGHNT and CDR2 is YENEEA. CDR3 DNA sequence: TGTGCCAGCAGCGGCCGGGGGCCGTCGGGTGAGACCCAGTACTTC. Its translation is CASSGRGPSGETQYF.

The table lists this clone with a few counts. The rearrangement uses TRBV6-5 and TRBJ1-1; D not certain. Trimming stripped 5 bases from V and 4 bases from J, with 11 bases between. Germline assignment: CDR1 MNHEY and CDR2 SVGAGI. The CDR3 length is 13 residues. The CDR3 nucleotides are TGTGCCAGCAGTACCCGATTGGGCACTGAAGCTTTCTTT. Encoded protein: CASSTRLGTEAFF.

The rearrangement links TRBV28 to TRBJ1-1; D is undetermined. This CDR3 has 14 amino acids. V shed 1 base and J shed 1 base, with 7 bases lying between them. Germline V CDR1 and CDR2: MDHEN, SYDVKM. For the CDR3, the DNA is TGTGCCAGCAGTTTATTGAAGGAGAACACTGAAGCTTTCTTT. Translating it yields CASSLLKENTEAFF.

This clone has a count of ten or more. The CDR3 here is CASSDPGQESYEQYF. The CDR3, as DNA: TGTGCCAGCAGTGATCCGGGACAGGAATCCTACGAGCAGTACTTC. The chain carries TRBV6-1 and TRBJ2-7; 8 nucleotides agree with TRBD1. The CDR3 extends over 15 amino acids. The J segment lost 1 base and the V segment lost 3 bases, leaving 5 bases of the junction unmatched. From germline, CDR1 is MNHNS and CDR2 SASEGT.

The CDR3 spells CASRPRRESIQPQHF. CDR3 nucleotides: TGTGCCAGCAGACCCCGACGGGAGAGTATTCAGCCCCAGCATTTT. This chain uses TRBV6-1 with TRBJ1-5; no definite D call. Looked up from germline, CDR1 is MNHNS and CDR2 is SASEGT. Trimming stripped 6 bases from V and 6 bases from J, with 18 bases between. This CDR3 comprises 15 residues.

The chain couples TRBV9 to TRBJ2-3; 7 nucleotides align to TRBD2. The germline V gene has CDR1 SGDLS and CDR2 YYNGEE. The CDR3 is 11 residues long. Trimming cost V 7 bases and J 7 bases; bases outside gene matches: 3. The CDR3 loop reads CASGAGNTQYF. Written as DNA, the CDR3 is TGTGCCAGCGGAGCGGGGAATACGCAGTATTTT.

The V call is TRBV5-4, the J call TRBJ2-7; the D gene could be TRBD1 or TRBD2 (5 bases each). V gave up 3 bases and J gave up 3 bases, with 13 bases separating them. The CDR3 loop spans 14 amino acids. Germline lookup yields CDR1 SGHNT and CDR2 YYREEE (reference sequence). DNA of the CDR3: TGTGCCAGCAGCTCAGAGGGACGACGCTACGAGCAGTACTTC. It encodes CASSSEGRRYEQYF.

This clone came up a few times. V usage is TRBV5-1 and J usage is TRBJ2-3; TRBD2 is a possible D gene (6 bases). V lost 3 bases and J 0 bases, leaving 17 bases between the germline ends. Germline assignment: CDR1 SGHRS and CDR2 YFSETQ. The CDR3 contains 17 residues. In nucleotides, the CDR3 is TGCGCCAGCAGCTCGGCACTTAGCGGTTATAGCACAGATACGCAGTATTTT. Protein sequence: CASSSALSGYSTDTQYF.

V is TRBV27 and J is TRBJ2-6, with unresolved D. CDR1 is MNHEY and CDR2 is SMNVEV in the germline V gene (reference sequence). Trimming removed 5 bases at V and 1 base at J, with 9 bases between. The CDR3 has 15 amino acids. The CDR3 region is CASSRNPSGANVLTF. In DNA, the CDR3 is TGTGCCAGCAGTAGAAACCCTTCTGGGGCCAACGTCCTGACTTTC.

This clone ranks as medium-sized. CDR3 DNA: TGCAGTGCTAGTCTCAATCTGGAGACCCAGTACTTC. Translating gives CSASLNLETQYF. The genes are TRBV20-1 and TRBJ2-5; D is unresolved. The CDR3 spans 12 residues. Germline V gene data show CDR1 as DFQATT and CDR2 as SNEGSKA (reference sequence). The ends were cut back, 3 bases at V and 5 bases at J, with 10 bases in the middle.

The genes are TRBV19 and TRBJ2-7; 7 bases fit TRBD1. Trimming removed 5 bases from V and 1 base from J; junction bases left unmatched: 2. The CDR3 totals 13 residues. Germline V gene data show CDR1 as LNHDA and CDR2 as SQIVND (reference sequence). CDR3 DNA sequence: TGTGCCAGTAGTCCGGACAGGTCCTACGAGCAGTACTTC. As protein: CASSPDRSYEQYF.

There are many counts of this clone. The chain employs TRBV6-1 and TRBJ2-5; 10 nucleotides agree with TRBD2. V trimming: 0 bases; J trimming: 2 bases; junction bases outside the gene matches: 0. Germline V CDR1 and CDR2: MNHNS, SASEGT. The length of the CDR3 is 15 residues. CDR3 nucleotides: TGTGCCAGCAGTGAAGCAGCGGGGGGGCAAGAGACCCAGTACTTC. The encoded protein is CASSEAAGGQETQYF.

The gene calls are TRBV2 and TRBJ2-5; 10 nucleotides line up with TRBD1. This CDR3 spans 14 amino acids. Germline V gene data show CDR1 as SNHLY and CDR2 as FYNNEI. V was clipped by 6 bases and J by 12 bases; unmatched bases: 13. The CDR3 sequence: CASRNGTGELREYF. The CDR3 DNA sequence: TGTGCCAGCAGGAACGGGACAGGGGAGCTGAGGGAGTACTTC. The full variable domain, with the rest looked up from reference TRBV2 and TRBJ2-5, is EPEVTQTPSHQVTQMGQEVILRCVPISNHLYFYWYRQILGQKVEFLVSFYNNEISEKSEIFDDQFSVERPDGSNFTLKIRSTKLEDSAMYFCASRNGTGELREYFGPGTRLLVL.